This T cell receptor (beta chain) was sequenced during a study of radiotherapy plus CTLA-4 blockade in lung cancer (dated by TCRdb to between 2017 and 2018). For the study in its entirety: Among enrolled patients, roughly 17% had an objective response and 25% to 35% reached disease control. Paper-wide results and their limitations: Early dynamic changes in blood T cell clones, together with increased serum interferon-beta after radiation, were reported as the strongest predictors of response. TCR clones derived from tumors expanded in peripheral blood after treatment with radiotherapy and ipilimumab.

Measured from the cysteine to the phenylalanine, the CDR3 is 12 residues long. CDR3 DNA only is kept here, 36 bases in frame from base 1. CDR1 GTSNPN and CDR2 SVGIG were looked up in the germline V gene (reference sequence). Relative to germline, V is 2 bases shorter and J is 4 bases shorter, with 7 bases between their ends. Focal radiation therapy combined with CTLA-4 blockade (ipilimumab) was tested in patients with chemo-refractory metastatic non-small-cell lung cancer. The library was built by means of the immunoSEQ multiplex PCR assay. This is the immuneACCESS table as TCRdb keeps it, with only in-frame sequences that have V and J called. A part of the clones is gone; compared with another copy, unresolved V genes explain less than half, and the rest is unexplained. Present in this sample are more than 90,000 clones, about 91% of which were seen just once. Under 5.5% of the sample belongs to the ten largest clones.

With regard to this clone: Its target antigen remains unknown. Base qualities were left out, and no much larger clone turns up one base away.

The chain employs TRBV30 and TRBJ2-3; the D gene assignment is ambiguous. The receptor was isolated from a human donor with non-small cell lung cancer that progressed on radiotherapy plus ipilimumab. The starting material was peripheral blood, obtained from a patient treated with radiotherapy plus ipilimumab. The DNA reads TGTGCCTGGAGTCCCCAGGCAGATACGCAGTATTTT. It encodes CAWSPQADTQYF.